This T cell receptor (beta chain) was sequenced during a study of blood T cell repertoires in COVID-19. Study in general: COVID-19 samples from acute and convalescent phases originated in the United States, Italy and Spain.

Sequenced by immunoSEQ multiplex PCR; TCRdb stores in-frame clones only, minus some. The top ten hold more than 0.85% of the sample, which has roughly 420,000 clones, approximately 90% seen once. J lost 3 bases, V lost 4 bases, and 7 bases had no gene match. Germline V gene sequence: CDR1 KGHDR, CDR2 SFDVKD. The CDR3 consists of 16 residues. Participants, about 18 to 89 years old, spanned approximately 25 US areas. The V call is TRBV24-1, the J call TRBJ1-4; 7 bases align to TRBD1. This clonotype originated in a young woman with acute COVID-19. Sample: PBMCs or T cells enriched from blood (not recorded which). CDR3: CATSDPTGTANEKLFF. The DNA for the CDR3 is TGTGCCACCAGTGACCCGACCGGGACAGCTAATGAAAAACTGTTTTTT.